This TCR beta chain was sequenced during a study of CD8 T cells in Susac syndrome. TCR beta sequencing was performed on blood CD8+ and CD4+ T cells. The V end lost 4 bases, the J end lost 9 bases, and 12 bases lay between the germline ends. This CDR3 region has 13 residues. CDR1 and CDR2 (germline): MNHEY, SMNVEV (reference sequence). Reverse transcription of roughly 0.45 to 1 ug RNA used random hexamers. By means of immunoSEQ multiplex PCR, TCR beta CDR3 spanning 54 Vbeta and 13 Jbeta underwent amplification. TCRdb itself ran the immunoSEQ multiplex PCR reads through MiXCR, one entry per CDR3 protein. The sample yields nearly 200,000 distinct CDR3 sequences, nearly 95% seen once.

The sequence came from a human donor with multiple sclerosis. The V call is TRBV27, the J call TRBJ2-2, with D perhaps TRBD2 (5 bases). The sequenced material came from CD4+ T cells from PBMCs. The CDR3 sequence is CASSSRGLRELFF. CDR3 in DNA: TGTGCCAGCAGTTCTCGAGGGCTCCGGGAGCTGTTTTTT.